The clone carrying this TCR beta chain has just one count. What it binds is unknown. The sample belongs to a study of shared clonotypes between healthy human individuals. As for the study in general: Three CD4 naive, three CD4 memory, two CD8 naive and one CD8 memory plate were used per donor. Study results and limitations: Incomplete sequencing of sorted subsets was indicated by rarefaction despite large depth.

Splitting the CD4+ cells yielded a CD45RA+ naive subset and a CD45RA-negative memory subset. The repertoire was sequenced with immunoSEQ multiplex PCR; TCRdb's copy has only in-frame clones and lacks some. The repertoire consists of about 1.1 million clones, with around 78% occurring once and the leading ten covering 0.61%. Germline V gene lookup returns CDR1 SGHAT and CDR2 FQNNGV. The CDR3 is 15 amino acids. The V and J ends lost 5 bases and 4 bases, in that order; junction bases with no gene match: 6. This receptor was taken from a man in his late teens or twenties in good health. Some clones in this sample may be carry-over from other donors' samples. Material for sequencing was memory CD4+ T cells from PBMCs. Subset meaning: CD45RA-negative fraction. The chain links TRBV11-2 to TRBJ1-4; 8 bases fit TRBD1. Here the CDR3 DNA reads TGTGCCAGCAGCCGGAACAGGGGGTATAATGAAAAACTGTTTTTT. It specifies CASSRNRGYNEKLFF. Using reference TRBV11-2 and TRBJ1-4 for the parts outside the CDR3, the full variable domain is EAGVAQSPRYKIIEKRQSVAFWCNPISGHATLYWYQQILGQGPKLLIQFQNNGVVDDSQLPKDRFSAERLKGVDSTLKIQPAKLEDSAVYLCASSRNRGYNEKLFFGSGTQLSVL.